These 3 T cell receptor beta chains were sequenced from one sample in a study of T cell clonality in common variable immunodeficiency. The protocol was immunoSEQ multiplex PCR, while the TCRdb copy is restricted to in-frame clones and leaves out a portion. Recorded here are roughly 51,000 clones, none singletons. The sample taken for sequencing was peripheral blood mononuclear cells. The receptors originated from a person aged 18 to 70 in good health.

This clone was found many times. The read finishes 3 residues shy of the CDR3 end, and the germline J gene is used to complete it. V and J are TRBV20-1 and TRBJ1-6; 10 bases agree with TRBD1. Germline loops: CDR1 DFQATT, CDR2 SNEGSKA (reference sequence). The CDR3 extends over 14 amino acids. V trimming: 5 bases; J trimming: 6 bases; junction bases outside the gene matches: 4. The part of the CDR3 DNA that was read is TGCAGTGCTTCCGGGACAGGGGTTAATTCACCC. It yields the protein CSASGTGVNSP. The entire CDR3 protein reads CSASGTGVNSPLHF.

This clone was observed at least ten times. The read comes to an end 3 residues before the CDR3 does, leaving the germline J gene to fill in the end. V usage is TRBV4-1 and J usage is TRBJ2-5; possibly TRBD1 or TRBD2 for D (5 bases each). This CDR3 has 18 residues. Germline CDR1 MGHRA, CDR2 YSYEKL. V dropped 0 bases and J dropped 3 bases, with 20 bases sitting between them. The CDR3 protein is CASSQDFELQEAKETQYF. CDR3 DNA (partial): TGCGCCAGCAGCCAAGATTTTGAGTTACAGGAGGCAAAAGAGACC.

This clone was counted at least ten times. CDR3 DNA (partial): TGCGCCAGCGCGGGGGGGGGACACCAAGAGACC. Amino acids: CASAGGGHQET. The whole CDR3 sequence is CASAGGGHQETQYF. The chain links TRBV5-1 to TRBJ2-5, with 9 nucleotides matching TRBD2. From the germline J gene comes the end of the CDR3, since the read stops 3 residues before it. With 7 bases clipped from V and 0 bases from J, the junction kept 4 bases outside the gene matches. CDR1 SGHRS and CDR2 YFSETQ come from the germline V gene. The CDR3 has 14 residues.